This passage covers 26 T cell receptor beta chains from one sample sequenced in a study of blood T cell repertoires in COVID-19. The table came from immunoSEQ multiplex PCR; TCRdb's copy has only in-frame clones and leaves some out. The data hold tens of thousands of clones, with 80% to 90% observed a single time. The source material was peripheral blood. The receptors here all came from a woman in her sixties or seventies with acute or convalescent COVID-19.

This chain uses TRBV19 with TRBJ2-5; 7 bases fit TRBD1. CDR1 and CDR2 (germline): LNHDA, SQIVND (reference sequence). The ends lost 9 bases at V and 2 bases at J; junction bases unmatched: 15. This CDR3 is built from 16 residues. CDR3 sequence: CASRSRGGTTQETQYF. CDR3 DNA sequence: TGTGCCAGCCGATCGAGAGGGGGCACGACACAAGAGACCCAGTACTTC.

The V and J genes are TRBV25-1 and TRBJ1-2, with 9 bases matching TRBD1. Germline values: CDR1 MGHDK, CDR2 SYGVNS. The CDR3 sequence is 16 residues long. V shed 2 bases and J 8 bases; nucleotides not matched to a gene: 12. CDR3: CASSEEDRGSLRGYTF. The CDR3 region has the DNA TGTGCCAGCAGTGAAGAGGACAGGGGCTCCCTGCGGGGCTACACCTTC.

The chain uses TRBV3-1 (or the pseudogene TRBV3-2) and TRBJ1-6; D perhaps matches TRBD1 (6 bases). V lost 4 bases and J 5 bases, leaving 9 bases between the germline ends. The CDR3 totals 14 residues. Germline CDR1 LGHDT, CDR2 YNNKEL (reference sequence). The CDR3 nucleotides read TGTGCCAGCAGCCGGGACATCAATAATTCACCCCTCCACTTT. Translating it yields CASSRDINNSPLHF.

This clone has a handful of counts. V gene TRBV7-6 combines with J gene TRBJ2-3; TRBD2 might be the D (7 bases). Trimming stripped 1 base from V and 1 base from J, with 15 bases between. Germline assignment: CDR1 SGHVS and CDR2 FNYEAQ. The CDR3 consists of 17 residues. The CDR3 DNA sequence: TGTGCCAGCAGCTTAGGAAGGCGGCGGGGGCGCACAGATACGCAGTATTTT. It codes for CASSLGRRRGRTDTQYF.

A single count supports this clone. This chain links TRBV2 with TRBJ1-2; 7 nucleotides line up with TRBD1. The CDR3 is made up of 14 amino acids. Trimming at V came to 3 bases and at J to 4 bases, leaving 5 bases not matched to a gene. Germline assignment: CDR1 SNHLY and CDR2 FYNNEI. Here the CDR3 reads CASSEGGQLYGYTF. The CDR3 bases are TGTGCCAGCAGTGAGGGGGGACAGCTCTATGGCTACACCTTC.

This chain joins TRBV5-1 and TRBJ1-2, with 9 nucleotides matching TRBD1. V was clipped by 4 bases and J by 6 bases; unmatched bases: 4. Germline-derived CDR1 and CDR2 are SGHRS and YFSETQ. This CDR3 contains 13 residues. CDR3 loop: CASSTGQGDGYTF. The CDR3 coding sequence is TGCGCCAGCAGCACGGGACAGGGCGATGGCTACACCTTC.

The chain is built from TRBV5-1 and TRBJ1-1, with 12 bases identical to TRBD1. The V gene's germline CDR1 is SGHRS and CDR2 YFSETQ. Trimming took 7 bases from V and 1 from J; bases not matched to a gene: 8. This CDR3 is 16 amino acids long. The CDR3: CASYAGTGGRNTEAFF. The CDR3 DNA is TGCGCCAGCTACGCCGGGACAGGGGGCCGGAACACTGAAGCTTTCTTT.

The chain recombines TRBV5-4 with TRBJ2-5; 8 nucleotides align to TRBD2. The CDR3 runs to 15 residues. The germline gives CDR1 SGHNT, CDR2 YYREEE (reference sequence). J gave up 2 bases and V 0 bases, and 3 bases lay outside the gene matches. The CDR3 DNA reads TGTGCCAGCAGCTTGGGGGTAGCGGGACAAGAGACCCAGTACTTC. Translation: CASSLGVAGQETQYF.

V usage is TRBV11-1 and J usage is TRBJ2-3; no reliable D call. The CDR3 runs to 15 residues. Germline CDR1 reads SGHAT; CDR2 reads FQDESV (reference sequence). Trimming shortened V by 2 bases and J by 1 base, and 10 bases separated the two germline ends. The CDR3: CASSLRVRGTDTQYF. The CDR3 nucleotides are TGTGCCAGCAGCTTACGAGTCCGGGGCACAGATACGCAGTATTTT.

J is TRBJ2-2 and V is TRBV4-1; TRBD2 matches at 8 bases. Trimming removed 1 base from V and 6 bases from J; junction bases left unmatched: 13. The CDR3 extends over 18 amino acids. Looked up from germline, CDR1 is MGHRA and CDR2 is YSYEKL. The CDR3 reads CASSQGLAFVVVPGELFF. The CDR3 DNA reads TGCGCCAGCAGCCAAGGACTAGCGTTTGTAGTTGTACCCGGGGAGCTGTTTTTT.

The chain employs TRBV10-3 and TRBJ2-7; 13 bases align to TRBD2. J lost 6 bases, V lost 10 bases, and 6 bases had no gene match. The CDR3 runs 13 residues. Germline-derived CDR1 and CDR2 are ENHRY and SYGVKD. The CDR3, as DNA: TGTGCCAGTACTAGCGGGGGGGACTCCGAGCAGTACTTC. It codes for CASTSGGDSEQYF.

The V and J genes are TRBV28 and TRBJ1-1; 8 nucleotides line up with TRBD1. V gave up 4 bases and J gave up 2 bases; unmatched junction bases: 6. Germline CDR1 and CDR2: MDHEN and SYDVKM. The CDR3 has 15 residues. CDR3 DNA sequence: TGTGCCAGCAGTTCCCCCGGGACAGGTAACACTGAAGCTTTCTTT. This codes for CASSSPGTGNTEAFF.

The rearrangement links TRBV18 to TRBJ2-5, with TRBD1 identical over 10 bases. The CDR3 sequence is 15 residues long. J was trimmed by 4 bases and V by 5 bases; bases with no gene match: 7. Per the germline V gene, CDR1 is KGHSH and CDR2 is LQKENI. This CDR3 reads CASSKRQGALETQYF. CDR3 DNA: TGTGCCAGCTCAAAGAGACAGGGGGCACTAGAGACCCAGTACTTC.

The DNA for the CDR3 is TGTGCCACCAGCTACGGGCGGGGTGGTGGAAACACCATATATTTT. The encoded protein is CATSYGRGGGNTIYF. The chain employs TRBV15 and TRBJ1-3; D is uncertain. Trimming left V 5 bases short and J 3 bases short, with 14 bases between. The CDR3 length is 15 residues. CDR1 and CDR2 (germline): LNHNV, YYDKDF (reference sequence).

The chain carries TRBV7-2 and TRBJ1-3; perhaps TRBD1 as D (6 bases). The V gene's germline CDR1 is SGHTA and CDR2 FQGNSA. V dropped 5 bases and J dropped 4 bases, with 9 bases sitting between them. This CDR3 has 13 residues. The CDR3 DNA reads TGTGCCAGCAGCACAAGGGGGGGAAACACCATATATTTT. Protein: CASSTRGGNTIYF. Looking up the rest from reference TRBV7-2 and TRBJ1-3 gives the full variable domain: GAGVSQSPSNKVTEKGKDVELRCDPISGHTALYWYRQSLGQGLEFLIYFQGNSAPDKSGLPSDRFSAERTGGSVSTLTIQRTQQEDSAVYLCASSTRGGNTIYFGEGSWLTVV.

The CDR3 region is CASSLTGTTYEQYF. The CDR3, as DNA: TGTGCCAGCAGCTTAACAGGGACGACCTACGAGCAGTACTTC. This chain uses TRBV5-5 with TRBJ2-7; D perhaps matches TRBD1 (6 bases). Germline CDR1 and CDR2: SGHKS and YYEKEE (reference sequence). The V end lost 2 bases, the J end lost 2 bases, and 11 bases lay between the germline ends. The CDR3 contains 14 residues.

The chain joins TRBV21-1 to TRBJ1-5; TRBD1 reflects the table's D call only, with no check against the DNA. TRBV21-1 is listed as a pseudogene. The CDR3 is 13 residues long. CDR3 sequence: CASRRTGGQPQHF. As DNA, the CDR3 is TGTGCCAGCAGGCGGACAGGGGGTCAGCCCCAGCATTTT.

A note on this clone: One end of the junction varies from germline; a read error may be responsible. The chain links TRBV19 to TRBJ1-1, with 7 bases identical to TRBD1. Germline V lookup: CDR1 LNHDA, CDR2 SQIVND (reference sequence). CDR3 length: 13 residues. In nucleotides, the CDR3 is TGTGCCAGTAGTTTAGACAGGGCCACTGAAGCTTTCTTT. This gives the protein CASSLDRATEAFF. Combining the CDR3 with reference TRBV19 and TRBJ1-1 gives the whole variable domain DGGITQSPKYLFRKEGQNVTLSCEQNLNHDAMYWYRQDPGQGLRLIYYSQIVNDFQKGDIAEGYSVSREKKESFPLTVTSAQKNPTAFYLCASSLDRATEAFFGQGTRLTVV.

V usage is TRBV30 and J usage is TRBJ1-5; tentative D call: TRBD1 (5 bases). Germline values: CDR1 GTSNPN, CDR2 SVGIG (reference sequence). V lost 8 bases, J lost 0 bases, and 11 bases lay in between. The length of the CDR3 is 13 residues. The CDR3 sequence: CAAQAYSNQPQHF. CDR3 in DNA: TGTGCCGCACAGGCGTATAGCAATCAGCCCCAGCATTTT.

The genes are TRBV11-2 and TRBJ2-1; a weak D match, TRBD2 (5 bases). The CDR3 sequence is 14 residues long. V was trimmed by 6 bases and J by 14 bases, leaving 23 bases between them. The germline V gene encodes CDR1 SGHAT and CDR2 FQNNGV. The CDR3 here is CASSESGPLAGEFF. Written as DNA, the CDR3 is TGTGCCAGCAGTGAGAGCGGCCCTCTAGCCGGGGAGTTCTTC.

Here the CDR3 DNA reads TGCGCCAGCAGCTTGGGACTACGCGAGCAGTACTTC. Translating gives CASSLGLREQYF. The chain links TRBV5-1 to TRBJ2-7, with D possibly TRBD2 on 5 matching bases. CDR1 is SGHRS and CDR2 is YFSETQ in the germline V gene. V was cut by 0 bases and J by 6 bases, with 7 bases left in between. This CDR3 has 12 amino acids.

The chain combines TRBV6-5 with TRBJ1-5; no clear D gene. Trimming shortened V by 5 bases and J by 1 base, and 12 bases separated the two germline ends. CDR1 is MNHEY, CDR2 SVGAGI, per germline. There are 15 residues in the CDR3. The CDR3 loop is CASSRVGGSNQPQHF. The CDR3 bases are TGTGCCAGCAGTAGAGTGGGAGGAAGCAATCAGCCCCAGCATTTT.

Only one count was recorded for this clone. The chain couples TRBV5-1 to TRBJ1-2, with D possibly being TRBD1 (5 bases). The CDR3 extends over 13 amino acids. Trimming removed 0 bases from V and 5 bases from J, with 8 bases in between. Germline CDR1 reads SGHRS; CDR2 reads YFSETQ. The CDR3 DNA sequence: TGCGCCAGCAGCTTGGATGGGGCATATGGCTACACCTTC. The encoded protein is CASSLDGAYGYTF.

DNA of the CDR3: TGTGCCAGCAGCCTTACAACAGGGGGATTCTACGAGCAGTACTTC. Its translation is CASSLTTGGFYEQYF. The chain employs TRBV5-6 and TRBJ2-7; TRBD1 aligns across 8 bases. J was trimmed by 3 bases and V by 4 bases; bases with no gene match: 9. Germline-derived CDR1 and CDR2 are SGHDT and YYEEEE. This CDR3 has 15 residues.

In its sample, this clone was seen a few times. The chain combines TRBV7-9 with TRBJ1-2; D is possibly TRBD1 (6 bases). V was cut by 2 bases and J by 8 bases, with 15 bases left in between. CDR3 length equals 14 residues. Looked up from germline, CDR1 is SEHNR and CDR2 is FQNEAQ (reference sequence). CDR3 region: CASSLSSGVGGYTF. The CDR3 coding sequence is TGTGCCAGCAGCTTATCATCAGGGGTGGGAGGCTACACCTTC.

Regarding this clone: One end of the junction is discordant with germline, which a read error may explain. V gene TRBV28 combines with J gene TRBJ1-1; possible D gene TRBD1, 6 bases. CDR3 length: 13 residues. Germline V CDR1 and CDR2: MDHEN, SYDVKM. CDR3 loop: CASSFQGNPEAFF. The DNA for the CDR3 is TGTGCCAGCAGTTTTCAGGGGAACCCTGAAGCTTTCTTT.